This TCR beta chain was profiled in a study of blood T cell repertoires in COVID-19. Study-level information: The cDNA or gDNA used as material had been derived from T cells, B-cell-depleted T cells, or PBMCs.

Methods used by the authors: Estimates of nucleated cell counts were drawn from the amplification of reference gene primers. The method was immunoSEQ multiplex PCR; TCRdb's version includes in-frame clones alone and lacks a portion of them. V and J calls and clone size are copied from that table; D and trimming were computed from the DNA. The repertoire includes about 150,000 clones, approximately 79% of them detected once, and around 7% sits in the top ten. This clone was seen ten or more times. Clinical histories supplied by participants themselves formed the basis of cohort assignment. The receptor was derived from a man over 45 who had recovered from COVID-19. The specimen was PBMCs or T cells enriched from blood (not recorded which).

The CDR3 sequence: CASRGTENTEAFF. CDR3 nucleotides: TGTGCCAGCAGAGGGACAGAGAACACTGAAGCTTTCTTT. J is TRBJ1-1 and V is TRBV12-3 or TRBV12-4; 7 nucleotides match TRBD1. The CDR3 is 13 amino acids. The ends lost 6 bases at V and 1 base at J; junction bases unmatched: 2.